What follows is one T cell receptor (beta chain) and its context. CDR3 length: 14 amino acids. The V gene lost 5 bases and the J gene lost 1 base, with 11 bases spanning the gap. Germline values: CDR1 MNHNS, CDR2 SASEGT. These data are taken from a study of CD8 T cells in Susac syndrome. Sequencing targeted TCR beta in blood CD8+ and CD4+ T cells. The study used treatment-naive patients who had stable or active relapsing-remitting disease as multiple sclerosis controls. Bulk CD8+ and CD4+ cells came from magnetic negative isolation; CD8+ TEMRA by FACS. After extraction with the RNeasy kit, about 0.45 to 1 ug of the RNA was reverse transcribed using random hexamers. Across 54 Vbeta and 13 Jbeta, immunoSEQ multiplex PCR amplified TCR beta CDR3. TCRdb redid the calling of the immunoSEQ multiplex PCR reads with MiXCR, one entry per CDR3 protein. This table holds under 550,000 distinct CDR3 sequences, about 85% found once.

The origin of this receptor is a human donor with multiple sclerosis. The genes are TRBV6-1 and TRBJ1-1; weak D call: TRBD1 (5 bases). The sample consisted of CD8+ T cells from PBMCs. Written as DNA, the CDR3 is TGTGCCAGCAGTACGAGCGGGGGGAACACTGAAGCTTTCTTT. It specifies CASSTSGGNTEAFF.